The clone carrying this T cell receptor beta chain was found once. Trimming stripped 4 bases from V and 6 bases from J, with 17 bases between. This CDR3 spans 15 amino acids. Germline V gene sequence: CDR1 SEHNR, CDR2 FQNEAQ (reference sequence). The source of the sample is a study of blood T cell repertoires in COVID-19. Across the whole study: Donors in the United States, Italy and Spain gave samples during acute or convalescent COVID-19. The analysed material was cDNA or gDNA that came from T cells, B-cell-depleted T cells, or PBMCs.

As originally analysed: For nucleated cells, counts were estimated from reference gene primer amplification. The table came from immunoSEQ multiplex PCR; TCRdb's copy has only in-frame clones and leaves some out. That table supplies the V and J calls and clone size; D and trimming were determined from the DNA. The top ten clones hold less than 2.5% of a sample with fewer than 70,000 clones, approximately 88% of them seen once. Specimen: peripheral blood. The TCR originated in a human donor in a cohort sampled during active COVID-19. The chain joins TRBV7-9 to TRBJ2-3; the D is unclear. The chain's CDR3 is CASSSPQYRPDTQYF. The DNA of the CDR3 is TGTGCCAGCAGCTCCCCCCAGTATCGCCCGGATACGCAGTATTTT.